This T cell receptor beta chain comes out of a study of CD8 T cells in Susac syndrome. CDR3 length: 14 amino acids. Trimming stripped 6 bases from V and 1 base from J, with 15 bases between. Germline values: CDR1 DFQATT, CDR2 SNEGSKA (reference sequence). CD8+ and CD4+ T cells from blood underwent TCR beta sequencing. It was negative isolation that provided the CD8+ and CD4+ T cells, whereas TEMRA cells were enriched by FACS. Reverse transcription of about 0.5 to 1 ug RNA used random hexamers. Amplification of TCR beta CDR3 was carried out by immunoSEQ multiplex PCR, which covered 54 Vbeta and 13 Jbeta segments. TCRdb passed the immunoSEQ multiplex PCR reads through MiXCR, listing each CDR3 protein once. The table includes a few hundred thousand distinct CDR3 sequences, nearly 97% detected once.

The chain carries TRBV20-1 and TRBJ1-1; D unresolved. The receptor comes from a human donor with multiple sclerosis. The sequenced material came from CD4+ T cells from PBMCs. CDR3 coding DNA: TGCAGTGCCTCCTTGGGGTGGGAGAACACTGAAGCTTTCTTT. It is translated as CSASLGWENTEAFF.